Presented here are 32 T cell receptor beta chains from one specimen sequenced in a study of blood T cell repertoires in COVID-19 (dated by TCRdb to 2020 to 2022). To prepare the library, the immunoSEQ multiplex PCR assay was applied. TCRdb carries this immuneACCESS record with in-frame sequences only. Its versions omit some clonotypes, under half of them owing to an unresolved V gene in the studies checked, with the rest unexplained. A total of some 160,000 clones appear in this sample, roughly four fifths of them only once. The top ten constitute about an eighth of the sample. The sample comprised peripheral blood. The receptors derive from a man between 65 and 85 years old who had recovered from COVID-19.

This clone was seen only a few times. The genes are TRBV6-1 and TRBJ1-4, with a possible D match to TRBD1 (6 bases). From germline, CDR1 is MNHNS and CDR2 SASEGT. The CDR3 covers 14 residues. V lost 3 bases and J 8 bases, leaving 13 bases between the germline ends. CDR3 sequence (DNA): TGTGCCAGCAGTGAGCCAGCCCAGGGGGAAAAACTGTTTTTT. This encodes CASSEPAQGEKLFF.

This chain connects TRBV7-2 to TRBJ1-3; 7 nucleotides match TRBD1. CDR3 length equals 16 residues. Looked up from germline, CDR1 is SGHTA and CDR2 is FQGNSA. V was pared by 3 bases and J by 3 bases, with 8 bases of the junction left unmatched. The CDR3 sequence: CASSFAGQRFGNTIYF. The DNA for the CDR3 is TGTGCCAGCAGCTTCGCGGGACAGCGATTTGGAAACACCATATATTTT. The variable domain in full, completed from reference TRBV7-2 and TRBJ1-3, reads GAGVSQSPSNKVTEKGKDVELRCDPISGHTALYWYRQSLGQGLEFLIYFQGNSAPDKSGLPSDRFSAERTGGSVSTLTIQRTQQEDSAVYLCASSFAGQRFGNTIYFGEGSWLTVV.

This chain uses TRBV4-1 with TRBJ2-2; 9 nucleotides agree with TRBD2. V trimming: 4 bases; J trimming: 1 base; junction bases outside the gene matches: 4. CDR3 length: 16 residues. From germline, CDR1 is MGHRA and CDR2 YSYEKL. CDR3 in DNA: TGCGCCAGCAGCCTTGCGGGAGGGATGAACACCGGGGAGCTGTTTTTT. Translated: CASSLAGGMNTGELFF.

This clone was counted many times. The chain has TRBV6-6 and TRBJ2-5; 8 nucleotides match TRBD2. There are 12 residues in the CDR3. The V gene end was trimmed by 6 bases and the J gene end by 3 bases; junction bases not matched to a gene: 0. Germline V gene lookup returns CDR1 MNHNY and CDR2 SVGAGI (reference sequence). CDR3 amino acids: CASRLAEETQYF. The DNA for the CDR3 is TGTGCCAGCAGACTAGCGGAAGAGACCCAGTACTTC.

The V call is TRBV18, the J call TRBJ2-5; 10 nucleotides agree with TRBD1. This CDR3 is 14 amino acids long. Losses at the gene ends were 5 bases for V and 5 bases for J; bases not matched to a gene: 5. Germline V gene sequence: CDR1 KGHSH, CDR2 LQKENI. In DNA form, the CDR3 reads TGTGCCAGCTCATCGGGACAGGGGAAGGAGACCCAGTACTTC. Residues: CASSSGQGKETQYF.

This chain links TRBV19 with TRBJ2-2; 11 bases match TRBD2. Germline CDR1 reads LNHDA; CDR2 reads SQIVND (reference sequence). Trimming took 6 bases from V and 0 from J; bases not matched to a gene: 3. This CDR3 comprises 16 residues. CDR3 nucleotides: TGTGCCAGTAGGGTAGCGGGAGGGCCGAACACCGGGGAGCTGTTTTTT. Translation gives CASRVAGGPNTGELFF. The whole variable domain, filled in from reference TRBV19 and TRBJ2-2, reads DGGITQSPKYLFRKEGQNVTLSCEQNLNHDAMYWYRQDPGQGLRLIYYSQIVNDFQKGDIAEGYSVSREKKESFPLTVTSAQKNPTAFYLCASRVAGGPNTGELFFGEGSRLTVL.

In its sample, this clone was seen a few times. This chain uses TRBV5-1 with TRBJ2-7; D is undetermined. Looked up from germline, CDR1 is SGHRS and CDR2 is YFSETQ. The CDR3 length is 13 residues. Trimming shortened V by 0 bases and J by 5 bases, and 9 bases separated the two germline ends. The DNA for the CDR3 is TGCGCCAGCAGCTTGGGCTTCAGGAACGAGCAGTACTTC. Translated: CASSLGFRNEQYF. Full variable domain (remainder filled in from reference TRBV5-1 and TRBJ2-7): KAGVTQTPRYLIKTRGQQVTLSCSPISGHRSVSWYQQTPGQGLQFLFEYFSETQRNKGNFPGRFSGRQFSNSRSEMNVSTLELGDSALYLCASSLGFRNEQYFGPGTRLTVT.

The chain couples TRBV19 to TRBJ1-2; no definite D call. The ends were cut back, 6 bases at V and 5 bases at J, with 10 bases in the middle. The CDR3 is 12 amino acids. Germline lookup yields CDR1 LNHDA and CDR2 SQIVND (reference sequence). CDR3 in DNA: TGTGCCAGTAGCCGTTCGGAGTATGGCTACACCTTC. It specifies CASSRSEYGYTF.

For the CDR3, the DNA is TGTGCCAGCAGCCAACATGGTAAGCTTCAGCCCCAGCATTTT. This codes for CASSQHGKLQPQHF. This chain joins TRBV4-2 and TRBJ1-5; no definite D call. This CDR3 spans 14 amino acids. With 2 bases removed from V and 6 bases from J, the gap between germline ends came to 11 bases. CDR1 and CDR2 (germline): LGHNA, YNFKEQ.

The J gene is TRBJ2-2, the V gene TRBV2; 9 bases match TRBD2. The J segment lost 5 bases and the V segment lost 4 bases, leaving 5 bases of the junction unmatched. The CDR3 length is 15 residues. In germline, CDR1 is SNHLY, CDR2 FYNNEI. CDR3: CASSGLAGRTGELFF. The DNA of the CDR3 is TGTGCCAGCAGTGGTCTAGCGGGGCGGACCGGGGAGCTGTTTTTT.

The chain joins TRBV4-1 to TRBJ2-1, with 7 bases identical to TRBD2. In germline, CDR1 is MGHRA, CDR2 YSYEKL. V was clipped by 5 bases and J by 9 bases; unmatched bases: 19. The CDR3 has 17 residues. The CDR3 DNA sequence: TGCGCCAGCAGCGCCATGTCTTCTGGCGGGAGAAAAGGTGAGCAGTTCTTC. This translates into CASSAMSSGGRKGEQFF.

The chain uses TRBV5-1 and TRBJ1-5; 10 bases agree with TRBD1. The length of the CDR3 is 15 residues. V lost 4 bases to trimming and J lost 6 bases; unmatched junction nucleotides: 7. Germline assignment: CDR1 SGHRS and CDR2 YFSETQ. This CDR3 reads CASSPYGTGVQPQHF. Written as DNA, the CDR3 is TGCGCCAGCAGCCCATACGGGACAGGGGTTCAGCCCCAGCATTTT.

The chain couples TRBV3-1 (or the pseudogene TRBV3-2) to TRBJ2-7, with 9 nucleotides matching TRBD1. Germline CDR1 and CDR2: LGHDT and YNNKEL (reference sequence). There are 14 residues in the CDR3. V shed 3 bases and J 3 bases; nucleotides not matched to a gene: 3. CDR3 region: CASSQETGGYEQYF. The CDR3 DNA reads as TGTGCCAGCAGCCAGGAGACAGGGGGCTACGAGCAGTACTTC.

The V gene is TRBV5-6, the J gene TRBJ2-7, with TRBD1 identical over 7 bases. The V gene end was trimmed by 4 bases and the J gene end by 4 bases; junction bases not matched to a gene: 8. This CDR3 is built from 14 residues. The germline gives CDR1 SGHDT, CDR2 YYEEEE. The CDR3 loop is CASSPRGHGYEQYF. In DNA, the CDR3 is TGTGCCAGCAGCCCGAGGGGGCACGGTTACGAGCAGTACTTC. Supplemented by reference TRBV5-6 and TRBJ2-7, the full variable domain reads DAGVTQSPTHLIKTRGQQVTLRCSPKSGHDTVSWYQQALGQGPQFIFQYYEEEERQRGNFPDRFSGHQFPNYSSELNVNALLLGDSALYLCASSPRGHGYEQYFGPGTRLTVT.

In this sample, this clone turned up a few times. This chain uses TRBV28 with TRBJ2-5; 7 nucleotides align to TRBD2. In germline, CDR1 is MDHEN, CDR2 SYDVKM. J lost 1 base, V lost 2 bases, and 4 bases had no gene match. CDR3 length: 15 residues. The CDR3 DNA is TGTGCCAGCAGTTTAATGGGAGGGATCCAAGAGACCCAGTACTTC. Amino acid sequence: CASSLMGGIQETQYF.

A single count supports this clone. The rearrangement joins TRBV5-1 to TRBJ2-3; a weak D match, TRBD2 (5 bases). V gave up 2 bases and J gave up 6 bases, with 10 bases separating them. The germline V gene encodes CDR1 SGHRS and CDR2 YFSETQ. This CDR3 spans 13 amino acids. CDR3 coding DNA: TGCGCCAGCAGCTTAGACTACGTGGATACGCAGTATTTT. This codes for CASSLDYVDTQYF.

V and J are TRBV24-1 and TRBJ2-1; 10 nucleotides agree with TRBD1. The V and J ends lost 5 bases and 7 bases, in that order; junction bases with no gene match: 7. The CDR3 runs to 15 residues. The germline gives CDR1 KGHDR, CDR2 SFDVKD. CDR3 in amino acids: CATSVTGQGRNEQFF. In DNA form, the CDR3 reads TGTGCCACCAGTGTTACGGGACAGGGGCGTAATGAGCAGTTCTTC.

V gene TRBV13 combines with J gene TRBJ1-1, with D possibly TRBD1 on 5 matching bases. CDR3 length equals 15 residues. Trimming left V 5 bases short and J 4 bases short, with 17 bases between. The V gene's germline CDR1 is PRHDT and CDR2 FYEKMQ (reference sequence). The CDR3 DNA is TGTGCCAGCAGCCCGCCGGGGGGGATGTTCACTGAAGCTTTCTTT. It codes for CASSPPGGMFTEAFF. Full variable domain (missing parts from reference TRBV13 and TRBJ1-1): AAGVIQSPRHLIKEKRETATLKCYPIPRHDTVYWYQQGPGQDPQFLISFYEKMQSDKGSIPDRFSAQQFSDYHSELNMSSLELGDSALYFCASSPPGGMFTEAFFGQGTRLTVV.

This chain joins TRBV7-2 and TRBJ2-1, with 8 bases aligning to TRBD2. Per the germline V gene, CDR1 is SGHTA and CDR2 is FQGNSA. The CDR3 is made up of 15 amino acids. The J segment lost 4 bases and the V segment lost 4 bases, leaving 6 bases of the junction unmatched. The CDR3 region is CASSSREGLYNEQFF. The CDR3, as DNA: TGTGCCAGCAGCTCTCGGGAGGGCCTATACAATGAGCAGTTCTTC.

The count of this clone is one. This sequence joins TRBV5-1 and TRBJ1-1; D uncertain. This CDR3 contains 14 residues. The V end lost 8 bases, the J end lost 4 bases, and 18 bases lay between the germline ends. CDR1 SGHRS and CDR2 YFSETQ come from the germline V gene. The CDR3 is CASSGGILGTEAFF. The CDR3 bases are TGCGCCAGTAGCGGCGGAATTTTAGGCACTGAAGCTTTCTTT.

The V and J genes are TRBV4-3 and TRBJ1-4; perhaps TRBD1 as D (6 bases). There are 17 residues in the CDR3. V lost 0 bases and J lost 2, with 13 bases in between. Germline assignment: CDR1 LGHNA and CDR2 YSLEER. The CDR3 spells CASSQEVAGATNEKLFF. In DNA form, the CDR3 reads TGCGCCAGCAGCCAAGAAGTTGCGGGGGCTACTAATGAAAAACTGTTTTTT.

The V and J genes are TRBV18 and TRBJ2-2; 9 nucleotides match TRBD1. The junction had 7 bases not matched to a gene; V was cut back by 1 base and J by 1 base. This CDR3 is built from 18 residues. Germline-derived CDR1 and CDR2 are KGHSH and LQKENI. The CDR3 loop is CASSPLDPGQGNTGELFF. CDR3 nucleotide sequence: TGTGCCAGCTCACCACTTGACCCGGGACAGGGGAACACCGGGGAGCTGTTTTTT.

The J gene is TRBJ2-3, the V gene TRBV5-1; maybe TRBD2 (6 bases). The V gene lost 1 base and the J gene lost 0 bases, with 12 bases spanning the gap. The germline CDR1 and CDR2 sequences are SGHRS and YFSETQ. This CDR3 has 16 amino acids. In nucleotides, the CDR3 is TGCGCCAGCAGCTTGACTAGCCAGACTAGCACAGATACGCAGTATTTT. Translating it yields CASSLTSQTSTDTQYF.

This chain joins TRBV10-3 and TRBJ2-7, with 7 bases lining up with TRBD1. Germline V CDR1 and CDR2: ENHRY, SYGVKD. The CDR3 contains 13 residues. The J segment lost 2 bases and the V segment lost 6 bases, leaving 4 bases of the junction unmatched. This chain's CDR3 is CAIRGTETYEQYF. The CDR3 DNA sequence: TGTGCCATCAGAGGGACAGAGACCTACGAGCAGTACTTC.

The chain combines TRBV11-2 with TRBJ2-7; 11 nucleotides match TRBD2. The ends lost 5 bases at V and 2 bases at J; junction bases unmatched: 14. This CDR3 comprises 18 residues. The germline gives CDR1 SGHAT, CDR2 FQNNGV. Written as DNA, the CDR3 is TGTGCCAGCAGCCACAACCCCGCCGGGACTAGCGGCACCTACGAGCAGTACTTC. Its translation: CASSHNPAGTSGTYEQYF.

The chain has TRBV7-2 and TRBJ1-1, with TRBD1 matching over 7 bases. CDR3 size: 14 residues. With 5 bases clipped from V and 1 base from J, the junction kept 4 bases outside the gene matches. The germline V gene encodes CDR1 SGHTA and CDR2 FQGNSA. Written as DNA, the CDR3 is TGTGCCAGCAGCAAAGGGACAGAGAACACTGAAGCTTTCTTT. This translates into CASSKGTENTEAFF. Full variable domain (missing parts from reference TRBV7-2 and TRBJ1-1): GAGVSQSPSNKVTEKGKDVELRCDPISGHTALYWYRQSLGQGLEFLIYFQGNSAPDKSGLPSDRFSAERTGGSVSTLTIQRTQQEDSAVYLCASSKGTENTEAFFGQGTRLTVV.

The CDR3 reads CASSQLADYNEQFF. CDR3 bases: TGCGCCAGCAGCCAACTAGCGGACTACAATGAGCAGTTCTTC. This chain joins TRBV5-1 and TRBJ2-1; 8 nucleotides agree with TRBD2. The CDR3 has 14 residues. CDR1 and CDR2 (germline): SGHRS, YFSETQ. V was pared by 4 bases and J by 3 bases, with 3 bases of the junction left unmatched.

This clone appeared once. This chain uses TRBV20-1 with TRBJ1-5; 7 nucleotides line up with TRBD1. Germline trimming cut 3 bases from V and 7 bases from J; bases unmatched to any gene: 6. CDR1 is DFQATT and CDR2 is SNEGSKA in the germline V gene (reference sequence). CDR3 size: 13 residues. CDR3 nucleotides: TGCAGTGCTAGTCAGGGGGTTTGGCAGCCCCAGCATTTT. Translating it yields CSASQGVWQPQHF.

This chain uses TRBV24-1 with TRBJ2-1; D might be TRBD1 (6 bases). This CDR3 region has 16 residues. The germline CDR1 and CDR2 sequences are KGHDR and SFDVKD. V gave up 2 bases and J gave up 3 bases, with 13 bases separating them. CDR3 sequence reads: CATSDSRGRDYNEQFF. DNA of the CDR3: TGTGCCACCAGTGATTCCAGGGGAAGGGACTACAATGAGCAGTTCTTC.

The V gene is TRBV19, the J gene TRBJ2-1; tentative D call: TRBD1 (5 bases). V was cut by 3 bases and J by 4 bases, with 16 bases left in between. This CDR3 contains 16 residues. Germline V gene sequence: CDR1 LNHDA, CDR2 SQIVND (reference sequence). CDR3 amino acids: CASSIGLTEGYNEQFF. The CDR3 coding sequence is TGTGCCAGTAGTATCGGATTGACAGAAGGGTACAATGAGCAGTTCTTC.

With respect to this clone: The sample has other DNA sequences that encode this CDR3 too. CDR3 nucleotides: TGTGCCAGCAGGGGACAGGGGGGGCAGCCCCAGCATTTT. It specifies CASRGQGGQPQHF. This chain joins TRBV12-3 or TRBV12-4 and TRBJ1-5; 11 bases are a match to TRBD1. V was clipped by 6 bases and J by 7 bases; unmatched bases: 2. CDR3 length: 13 amino acids.

The V call is TRBV5-1, the J call TRBJ1-4; 7 bases are shared with TRBD1. V trimming: 0 bases; J trimming: 5 bases; junction bases outside the gene matches: 4. Per germline, CDR1 SGHRS and CDR2 YFSETQ. The CDR3 has 15 residues. CDR3 residues: CASSLGRDRNEKLFF. The CDR3 region has the DNA TGCGCCAGCAGCTTGGGACGGGACAGAAATGAAAAACTGTTTTTT.